This T cell receptor (beta chain) stems from a study of OX40 agonist ivuxolimab in advanced cancers. Points from the study as a whole: In the 0.1 to 3.0 mg/kg range, CD4+ and CD8+ blood T cells had expanded clonally by week 6.

Sequenced by immunoSEQ multiplex PCR; TCRdb stores in-frame clones only, minus some. Of approximately 70,000 clones in the sample, 85% to 95% were seen once. Germline loops: CDR1 MDHEN, CDR2 SYDVKM. Trimming took 3 bases from V and 3 from J, leaving 14 bases between them. CDR3 size: 15 residues. Notes on this clone: Its specificity is not known.

The input for sequencing was CD4+ or CD8+ T cells sorted from blood, taken in a trial of the OX40 agonist ivuxolimab. The sequence derives from an adult with an advanced solid tumor such as melanoma, head and neck, liver or kidney cancer. V and J are TRBV28 and TRBJ1-1, with D perhaps matching TRBD1 (5 bases). The CDR3 sequence: CASSLWGRRDTEAFF. CDR3 bases: TGTGCCAGCAGTTTGTGGGGCCGGAGAGACACTGAAGCTTTCTTT.